The clone carrying this T cell receptor (beta chain) was counted a few times. Its target is not known. The germline V gene has CDR1 LGHNT and CDR2 FRNRAP. The V end lost 5 bases, the J end lost 0 bases, and 11 bases lay between the germline ends. The CDR3 sequence is 15 residues long. This entry is derived from a study of liver allograft versus peripheral blood T cells. Study overall: Within transplanted livers, the T cell receptor repertoires were examined and compared against the repertoires present in the peripheral blood of liver transplant recipients. Study results and limitations: Intra-allograft T cell receptor repertoires in the liver reportedly differed from peripheral blood repertoires.

TCRdb passed the reads through MiXCR, listing each CDR3 protein once. Of around 17,000 distinct CDR3 sequences detected, roughly a fifth appear once; the ten largest clones hold roughly 12%. This clonotype was sampled from a human patient who had a liver transplant. Part of the T cells may come from the graft donor. This rearrangement joins TRBV12-5 to TRBJ2-1; D could derive from TRBD1 or TRBD2 (5 bases each). CDR3 in amino acids: CASGNGTSSYNEQFF. Written as DNA, the CDR3 is TGTGCTAGTGGTAACGGGACCTCCTCCTACAATGAGCAGTTCTTC.